One and the same sample provided the 14 T cell receptor beta chains below, sequenced in a study of HIV-infected patients and healthy controls. Whole blood was used without fractionation, so all unsorted peripheral T cells were included. Around 530 ng RNA was reverse transcribed with alpha and beta constant-region primers. Alpha and beta chain libraries were made separately by chain-specific third strand synthesis with multiplexing indices. TCRdb reprocessed the 5' RACE reads via MiXCR and lists one record per CDR3 protein. Of 18,000 or so distinct CDR3 sequences listed, approximately 9.5% are singletons. The material sequenced was blood. The receptor set was obtained from an adult in good health.

In its sample, this clonotype was seen many times. V gene TRBV7-2 combines with J gene TRBJ2-7; D is possibly TRBD2 (5 bases). Trimming removed 4 bases at V and 4 bases at J, with 11 bases between. The CDR3 consists of 13 residues. The germline CDR1 and CDR2 sequences are SGHTA and FQGNSA. The CDR3: CASSSRALYEQYF. The CDR3 DNA follows: TGTGCCAGCAGCTCGAGGGCATTATACGAGCAGTACTTC.

This clonotype was observed at least ten times. J is TRBJ2-3 and V is TRBV6-2 or TRBV6-3; possible D gene TRBD2, 6 bases. Per the germline V gene, CDR1 is MNHEY and CDR2 is SVGEGT. This CDR3 contains 17 residues. V lost 2 bases and J lost 5, with 20 bases in between. The CDR3 DNA reads as TGTGCCAGCAGTTACGGGAGGTCTAGAGGATATGAAGATACGCAGTATTTT. Translation gives CASSYGRSRGYEDTQYF.

This clonotype has ten or more counts. V gene TRBV20-1 combines with J gene TRBJ2-1, with 14 bases lining up with TRBD2. V was pared by 4 bases and J by 10 bases, with 15 bases of the junction left unmatched. The germline V gene encodes CDR1 DFQATT and CDR2 SNEGSKA (reference sequence). This CDR3 is built from 17 residues. The CDR3 here is CSANIPPGLAGVGEQFF. The CDR3 nucleotides are TGCAGTGCTAATATTCCCCCGGGACTAGCGGGAGTTGGGGAGCAGTTCTTC.

This clonotype was seen many times. CDR3 sequence (DNA): TGCAGTGCTAGCGGGGTCAATCAGCCCCAGCATTTT. This codes for CSASGVNQPQHF. This chain connects TRBV20-1 to TRBJ1-5; no definite D call. V was pared by 3 bases and J by 3 bases, with 6 bases between. The CDR3 is made up of 12 amino acids. Per the germline V gene, CDR1 is DFQATT and CDR2 is SNEGSKA (reference sequence).

This chain links TRBV20-1 with TRBJ1-5, with no clear D. The CDR3 is 12 amino acids. Looked up from germline, CDR1 is DFQATT and CDR2 is SNEGSKA (reference sequence). V lost 6 bases and J 4 bases, leaving 10 bases between the germline ends. The CDR3 sequence: CSAWTVNQPQHF. CDR3 DNA sequence: TGCAGTGCGTGGACGGTGAATCAGCCCCAGCATTTT.

This clonotype appeared a few times. This chain uses TRBV7-8 with TRBJ2-5; 10 nucleotides align to TRBD2. The CDR3 loop spans 16 amino acids. V gave up 0 bases and J gave up 4 bases; unmatched junction bases: 5. Germline loops: CDR1 SGHVS, CDR2 FQNEAQ. The CDR3 loop is CASSLALAGTSETQYF. The DNA for the CDR3 is TGTGCCAGCAGCTTAGCACTAGCGGGGACCTCAGAGACCCAGTACTTC. The full variable domain, rest sourced from reference TRBV7-8 and TRBJ2-5, is GAGVSQSPRYKVAKRGQDVALRCDPISGHVSLFWYQQALGQGPEFLTYFQNEAQLDKSGLPSDRFFAERPEGSVSTLKIQRTQQEDSAVYLCASSLALAGTSETQYFGPGTRLLVL.

This clonotype showed up just a few times. This chain uses TRBV5-1 with TRBJ2-2; TRBD2 matches at 11 bases. Germline V gives CDR1 SGHRS, CDR2 YFSETQ. Germline trimming cut 3 bases from V and 5 bases from J; bases unmatched to any gene: 6. The CDR3 consists of 16 residues. CDR3 region: CASSSLLAGVTGELFF. As DNA, the CDR3 is TGCGCCAGCAGCTCCTTACTAGCGGGAGTAACCGGGGAGCTGTTTTTT.

This clonotype is labeled as medium-sized. The V and J genes are TRBV20-1 and TRBJ2-5; 9 bases map to TRBD1. V lost 7 bases, J lost 5 bases, and 14 bases stayed unmatched. Germline values: CDR1 DFQATT, CDR2 SNEGSKA (reference sequence). The CDR3 runs to 15 residues. CDR3 sequence (DNA): TGCAGTGGAGTCGGGCTACAGGGGGCAAGGGAGACCCAGTACTTC. Protein: CSGVGLQGARETQYF.

This clonotype was detected many times. V usage is TRBV11-2 and J usage is TRBJ2-1; TRBD2 matches 12 bases. Germline CDR1 SGHAT, CDR2 FQNNGV. J gave up 7 bases and V 5 bases, and 6 bases lay outside the gene matches. CDR3 length: 15 amino acids. The CDR3 protein is CASSIGTSGHNEQFF. The CDR3 bases are TGTGCCAGCAGCATCGGGACTAGCGGGCATAATGAGCAGTTCTTC.

The V and J genes are TRBV29-1 and TRBJ2-4, with D hard to call. The CDR3 has 16 amino acids. Germline V lookup: CDR1 SQVTM, CDR2 ANQGSEA. Trimming cost V 7 bases and J 2 bases, with 21 bases left between them. CDR3 protein: CSATTLGISSKNIQYF. Written as DNA, the CDR3 is TGCAGCGCTACCACTCTGGGCATCAGTTCCAAAAACATTCAGTACTTC.

This clonotype appeared many times. The chain uses TRBV12-3 or TRBV12-4 and TRBJ1-5, with D unresolved. V lost 8 bases to trimming and J lost 2 bases, with 13 bases between them. This CDR3 has 14 amino acids. The CDR3 DNA follows: TGTGCCAGCGCCCTCGGCGGGGGCAATCAGCCCCAGCATTTT. This encodes CASALGGGNQPQHF.

The V and J genes are TRBV12-3 or TRBV12-4 and TRBJ2-2; a weak D match, TRBD2 (5 bases). Trimming took 6 bases from V and 1 from J, leaving 12 bases between them. CDR3 length: 15 residues. The CDR3 DNA follows: TGTGCCAGCAGATGGAGAGGGAGGAACACCGGGGAGCTGTTTTTT. It encodes CASRWRGRNTGELFF.

This clonotype was counted between two and nine times. The chain is built from TRBV29-1 and TRBJ1-1, with 7 nucleotides matching TRBD1. From germline, CDR1 is SQVTM and CDR2 ANQGSEA. With 7 bases clipped from V and 1 base from J, the junction kept 9 bases outside the gene matches. The CDR3 has 14 residues. The CDR3 DNA is TGCAGCGCCCTCAAGGGGGCGCGGAACACTGAAGCTTTCTTT. Protein sequence: CSALKGARNTEAFF.

This clonotype has ten or more counts. The J gene is TRBJ2-7, the V gene TRBV7-2; the D call may be TRBD1 or TRBD2 (6 bases each). Germline V gene data show CDR1 as SGHTA and CDR2 as FQGNSA. The CDR3 is 14 amino acids. Trimming left V 1 base short and J 2 bases short, with 9 bases between. The CDR3 loop reads CASSLERGAYEQYF. The CDR3 region has the DNA TGTGCCAGCAGCTTAGAGAGGGGGGCCTACGAGCAGTACTTC.